A few counts support the clone carrying this T cell receptor (beta chain). The ends were cut back, 7 bases at V and 0 bases at J, with 10 bases in the middle. Per the germline V gene, CDR1 is MGHDK and CDR2 is SYGVNS. The CDR3 covers 14 residues. The sample originates from a study of T-cell reconstitution after alpha-beta-depleted transplantation in children. Unique molecular identifiers tagged the TCRbeta library. MiXCR, applied by TCRdb to the PCR reads, yields one record per CDR3 protein. Seen here are roughly 400,000 distinct CDR3 sequences, roughly 20% observed once, and the top ten hold approximately 3.9%.

The TCR sequence derives from a human donor who donated a stem cell graft to a child with acute myeloid leukemia. The material was PBMCs from the stem cell graft donor, obtained from the stem cell graft. The chain recombines TRBV25-1 with TRBJ2-1; a weak D match, TRBD2 (6 bases). The CDR3 DNA sequence: TGTGCCAGCATTAGCGGCTTCTCCTACAATGAGCAGTTCTTC. It is translated as CASISGFSYNEQFF.